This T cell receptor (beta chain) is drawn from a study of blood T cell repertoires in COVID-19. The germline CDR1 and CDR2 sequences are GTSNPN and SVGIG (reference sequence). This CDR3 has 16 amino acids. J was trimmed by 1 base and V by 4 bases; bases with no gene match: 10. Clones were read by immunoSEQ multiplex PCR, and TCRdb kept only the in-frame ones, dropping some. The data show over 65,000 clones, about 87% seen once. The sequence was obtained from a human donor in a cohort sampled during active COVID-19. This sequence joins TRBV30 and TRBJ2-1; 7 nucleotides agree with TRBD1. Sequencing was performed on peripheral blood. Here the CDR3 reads CAWKGDREKSYNEQFF. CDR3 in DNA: TGTGCCTGGAAGGGTGACAGGGAAAAGTCCTACAATGAGCAGTTCTTC.